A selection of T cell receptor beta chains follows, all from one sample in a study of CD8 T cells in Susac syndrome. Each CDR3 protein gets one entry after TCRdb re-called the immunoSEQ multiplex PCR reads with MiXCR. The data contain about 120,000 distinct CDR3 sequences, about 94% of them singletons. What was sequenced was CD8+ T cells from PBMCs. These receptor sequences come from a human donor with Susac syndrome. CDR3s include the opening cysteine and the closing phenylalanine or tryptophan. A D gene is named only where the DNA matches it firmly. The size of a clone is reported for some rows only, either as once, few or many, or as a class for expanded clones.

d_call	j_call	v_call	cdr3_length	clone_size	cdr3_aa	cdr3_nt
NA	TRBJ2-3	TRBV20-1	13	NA	CSAHTGTTDTQYF	TGCAGTGCGCACACAGGGACCACAGATACGCAGTATTTT
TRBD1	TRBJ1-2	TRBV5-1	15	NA	CASSSSQGASYGYTF	TGCGCCAGCAGCTCATCACAGGGGGCGAGCTATGGCTACACCTTC
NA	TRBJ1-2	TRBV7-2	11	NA	CASSLEYGYTF	TGTGCCAGCAGCTTAGAGTATGGCTACACCTTC
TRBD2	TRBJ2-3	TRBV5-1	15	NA	CASKNLAGATDTQYF	TGCGCCAGCAAAAACTTAGCGGGAGCCACAGATACGCAGTATTTT
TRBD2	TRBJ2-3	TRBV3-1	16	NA	CASSPKTSGFADTQYF	TGTGCCAGCAGCCCCAAGACTAGCGGGTTCGCAGATACGCAGTATTTT
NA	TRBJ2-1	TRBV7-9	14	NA	CASSPGRTYNEQFF	TGTGCCAGCAGCCCAGGGCGGACGTACAATGAGCAGTTCTTC
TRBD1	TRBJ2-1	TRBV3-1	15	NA	CASSPEGTGHNEQFF	TGTGCCAGCAGCCCTGAAGGGACAGGGCACAATGAGCAGTTCTTC
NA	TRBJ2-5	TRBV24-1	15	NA	CATSDFLGSQETQYF	TGTGCCACCAGTGATTTTTTAGGTTCCCAAGAGACCCAGTACTTC
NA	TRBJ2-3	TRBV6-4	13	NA	CASSDSTVGPQYF	TGTGCCAGCAGTGACTCGACGGTGGGACCGCAGTATTTT
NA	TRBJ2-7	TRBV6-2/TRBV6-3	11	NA	CASSYGEEQYF	TGTGCCAGCAGTTATGGCGAGGAGCAGTACTTC
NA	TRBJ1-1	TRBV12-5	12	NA	CASGLTRTEAFF	TGTGCTAGTGGTTTGACGCGGACTGAAGCTTTCTTT
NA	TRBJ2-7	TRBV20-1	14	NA	CSAVVENSWYEQYF	TGCAGTGCAGTTGTGGAGAATAGTTGGTACGAGCAGTACTTC
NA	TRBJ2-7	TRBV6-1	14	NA	CASSLAAAWYEQYF	TGTGCCAGCAGCCTGGCGGCAGCTTGGTACGAGCAGTACTTC
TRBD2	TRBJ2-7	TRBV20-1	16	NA	CSARDPSGGFSYEQYF	TGCAGTGCTAGAGATCCTAGCGGGGGCTTCTCGTACGAGCAGTACTTC
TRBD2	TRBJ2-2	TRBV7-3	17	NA	CASSLTAGGPDTGELFF	TGTGCCAGCAGCTTAACAGCGGGGGGGCCAGACACCGGGGAGCTGTTTTTT
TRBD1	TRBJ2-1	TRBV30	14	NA	CAWSVGRGRGEQFF	TGTGCCTGGAGTGTAGGCAGGGGGCGAGGTGAGCAGTTCTTC
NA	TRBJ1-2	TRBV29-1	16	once	CSVEGALSGTWDGYTF	TGCAGCGTTGAAGGGGCCCTCTCCGGGACGTGGGATGGCTACACCTTC
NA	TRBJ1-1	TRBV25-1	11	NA	CASRTTAEAFF	TGTGCCAGCAGGACGACGGCCGAAGCTTTCTTT
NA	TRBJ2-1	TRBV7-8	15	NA	CASSLGQVSYNEQFF	TGTGCCAGCAGCTTAGGACAGGTATCCTACAATGAGCAGTTCTTC
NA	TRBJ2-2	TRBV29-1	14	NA	CSVAGQRVTGELFF	TGCAGCGTAGCGGGTCAGAGAGTCACCGGGGAGCTGTTTTTT
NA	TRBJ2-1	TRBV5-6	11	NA	CASSLAGEQFF	TGTGCCAGCAGCTTGGCCGGGGAGCAGTTCTTC
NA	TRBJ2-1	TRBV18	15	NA	CASSPPSWFYNEQFF	TGTGCCAGCTCACCACCCTCTTGGTTTTACAATGAGCAGTTCTTC
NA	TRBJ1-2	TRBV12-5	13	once	CASGLGGTIGYTF	TGTGCTAGTGGTTTGGGGGGGACAATTGGCTACACCTTC
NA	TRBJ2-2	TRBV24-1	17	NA	CATSDGAGTTNTGELFF	TGTGCCACCAGTGATGGAGCCGGGACAACCAACACCGGGGAGCTGTTTTTT
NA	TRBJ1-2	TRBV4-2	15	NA	CASSPQVADTYGYTF	TGTGCCAGCAGCCCACAAGTCGCTGACACCTATGGCTACACCTTC
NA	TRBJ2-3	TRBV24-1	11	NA	CATGDADTQYF	TGTGCCACAGGAGATGCAGATACGCAGTATTTT
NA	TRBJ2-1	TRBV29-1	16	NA	CSAHGTSFIRDNEQFF	TGCAGCGCCCACGGGACTTCATTCATTCGGGACAATGAGCAGTTCTTC
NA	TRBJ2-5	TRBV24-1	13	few	CATSDGTQETQYF	TGTGCCACCAGTGACGGGACCCAAGAGACCCAGTACTTC
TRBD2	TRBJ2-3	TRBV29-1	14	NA	CSSHSGRASDTQYF	TGCAGCTCTCATAGCGGGAGGGCCTCAGATACGCAGTATTTT
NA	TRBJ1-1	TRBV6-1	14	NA	CASSVGQENTEAFF	TGTGCCAGCAGTGTGGGGCAGGAGAACACTGAAGCTTTCTTT
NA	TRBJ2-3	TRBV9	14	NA	CASSAQGVRDTQYF	TGTGCCAGCAGCGCCCAAGGGGTTCGAGATACGCAGTATTTT
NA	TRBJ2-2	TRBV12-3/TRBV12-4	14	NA	CASIGDERSGELFF	TGTGCCAGCATCGGGGACGAGCGGAGCGGGGAGCTGTTTTTT
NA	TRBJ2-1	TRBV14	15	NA	CASSPGTYEDNEQFF	TGTGCCAGCAGCCCCGGGACTTACGAAGACAATGAGCAGTTCTTC
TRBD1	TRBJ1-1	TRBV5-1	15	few	CASSPGQALNTEAFF	TGCGCCAGCAGCCCTGGACAGGCTTTGAACACTGAAGCTTTCTTT
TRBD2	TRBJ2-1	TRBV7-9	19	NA	CASSLGQGIRAGVYNEQFF	TGTGCCAGCAGCTTAGGGCAGGGGATAAGAGCGGGAGTCTACAATGAGCAGTTCTTC
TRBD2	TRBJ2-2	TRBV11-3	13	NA	CASSERGAGELFF	TGTGCCAGCAGCGAACGGGGGGCCGGGGAGCTGTTTTTT
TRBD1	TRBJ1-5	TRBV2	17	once	CASSERGQAASNQPQHF	TGTGCCAGCAGTGAAAGGGGGCAGGCGGCGAGCAATCAGCCCCAGCATTTT
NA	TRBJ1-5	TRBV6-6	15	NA	CASSPFTAGNQPQHF	TGTGCCAGCAGTCCTTTTACGGCCGGAAATCAGCCCCAGCATTTT
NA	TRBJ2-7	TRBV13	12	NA	CASSEQTREQYF	TGTGCCAGCAGCGAACAGACGAGGGAGCAGTACTTC
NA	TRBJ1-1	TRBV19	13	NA	CASSMTVNTEAFF	TGTGCCAGTAGTATGACAGTCAACACTGAAGCTTTCTTT
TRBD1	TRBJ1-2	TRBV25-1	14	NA	CASSVGTGVEGYTF	TGTGCCAGCAGTGTGGGTACAGGGGTAGAGGGCTACACCTTC
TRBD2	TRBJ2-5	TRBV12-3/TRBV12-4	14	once	CASKVAGGQETQYF	TGTGCCAGCAAGGTAGCGGGGGGACAAGAGACCCAGTACTTC
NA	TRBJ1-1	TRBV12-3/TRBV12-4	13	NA	CASSTGVETEAFF	TGTGCCAGCTCCACGGGGGTGGAGACTGAAGCTTTCTTT
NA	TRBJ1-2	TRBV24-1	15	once	CATSDPGTAYYGYTF	TGTGCCACCAGTGATCCCGGGACGGCATACTATGGCTACACCTTC
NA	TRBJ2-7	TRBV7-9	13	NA	CASSLASAYEQYF	TGTGCCAGCAGCTTAGCCAGCGCATACGAGCAGTACTTC
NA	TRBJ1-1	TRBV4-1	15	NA	CASSQGQTLNTEAFF	TGCGCCAGCAGCCAAGGACAGACCCTGAACACTGAAGCTTTCTTT
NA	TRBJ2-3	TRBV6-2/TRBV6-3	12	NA	CASSLDADTQYF	TGTGCCAGCAGCCTAGACGCAGATACGCAGTATTTT
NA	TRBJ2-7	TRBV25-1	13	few	CASSELGGHEQYF	TGTGCCAGCAGTGAATTGGGGGGGCACGAGCAGTACTTC
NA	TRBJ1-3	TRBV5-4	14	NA	CASSWLGAGNTIYF	TGTGCCAGCAGCTGGTTGGGGGCGGGAAACACCATATATTTT
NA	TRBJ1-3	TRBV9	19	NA	CASSVAPGGGASTGNTIYF	TGTGCCAGCAGCGTAGCCCCCGGGGGGGGAGCTTCTACTGGAAACACCATATATTTT
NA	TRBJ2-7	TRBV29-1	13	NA	CSVLQGSSYEQYF	TGCAGCGTGCTACAGGGTTCCTCCTACGAGCAGTACTTC
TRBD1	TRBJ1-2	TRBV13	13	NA	CASSAGQGYGYTF	TGTGCCAGCAGCGCGGGACAGGGGTATGGCTACACCTTC
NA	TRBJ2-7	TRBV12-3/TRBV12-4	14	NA	CASSSGQSSYEQYF	TGTGCCAGCAGTTCTGGACAGTCCTCCTACGAGCAGTACTTC
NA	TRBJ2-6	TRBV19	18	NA	CASSLWDGDFSGANVLTF	TGTGCCAGTAGTCTATGGGACGGGGACTTCTCTGGGGCCAACGTCCTGACTTTC
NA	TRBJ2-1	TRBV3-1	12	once	CASSQGRDEQFF	TGTGCCAGCAGCCAAGGGCGGGATGAGCAGTTCTTC
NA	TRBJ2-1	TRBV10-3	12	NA	CAISSGYNEQFF	TGTGCCATCAGTAGCGGCTACAATGAGCAGTTCTTC
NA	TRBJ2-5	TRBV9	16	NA	CASSVGDSRYRETQYF	TGTGCCAGCAGCGTAGGAGACTCGCGATATAGGGAGACCCAGTACTTC
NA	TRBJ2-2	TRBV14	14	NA	CASSQYNRTGELFF	TGTGCCAGCAGCCAGTATAACAGAACCGGGGAGCTGTTTTTT
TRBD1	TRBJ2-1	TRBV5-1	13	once	CASRDRGHSTKFF	TGCGCCAGTCGGGACAGGGGGCATTCCACGAAGTTCTTC
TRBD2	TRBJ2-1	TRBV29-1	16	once	CSVGGGASGRANEQFF	TGCAGCGTTGGAGGGGGGGCTAGCGGGAGGGCTAATGAGCAGTTCTTC